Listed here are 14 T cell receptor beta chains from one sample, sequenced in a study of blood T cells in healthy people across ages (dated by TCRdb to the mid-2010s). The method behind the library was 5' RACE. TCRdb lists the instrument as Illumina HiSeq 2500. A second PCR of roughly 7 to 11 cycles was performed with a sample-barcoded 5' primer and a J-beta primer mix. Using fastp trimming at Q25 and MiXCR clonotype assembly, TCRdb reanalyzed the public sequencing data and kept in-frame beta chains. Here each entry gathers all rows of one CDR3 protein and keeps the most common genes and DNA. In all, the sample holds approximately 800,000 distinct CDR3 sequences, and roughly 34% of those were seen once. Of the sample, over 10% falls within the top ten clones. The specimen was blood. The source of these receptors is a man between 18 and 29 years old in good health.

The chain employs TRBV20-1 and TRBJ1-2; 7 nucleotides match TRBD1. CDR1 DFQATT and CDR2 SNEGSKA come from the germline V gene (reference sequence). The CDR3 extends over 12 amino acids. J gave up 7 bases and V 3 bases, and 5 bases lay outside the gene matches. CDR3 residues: CSASDRVSGYTF. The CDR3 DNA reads TGCAGTGCTAGCGACAGGGTTAGTGGCTACACCTTC.

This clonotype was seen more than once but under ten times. In DNA form, the CDR3 reads TGCGCCAGCAGCCCGGGACAGTCGCCATTACGAGATACGCAGTATTTT. Protein sequence: CASSPGQSPLRDTQYF. The chain uses TRBV5-1 and TRBJ2-3; 7 positions agree with TRBD1. This CDR3 has 16 residues. The junction had 13 bases not matched to a gene; V was cut back by 4 bases and J by 5 bases. Germline assignment: CDR1 SGHRS and CDR2 YFSETQ.

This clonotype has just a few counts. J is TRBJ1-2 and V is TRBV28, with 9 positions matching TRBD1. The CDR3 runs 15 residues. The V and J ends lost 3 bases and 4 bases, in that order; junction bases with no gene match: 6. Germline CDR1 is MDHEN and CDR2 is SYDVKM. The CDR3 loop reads CASSFTTGGGYGYTF. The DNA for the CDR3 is TGTGCCAGCAGTTTTACGACAGGGGGGGGCTATGGCTACACCTTC.

The CDR3 DNA follows: TGCAGTGCTATTCTGGGCAGGGGTAAAGGGGAGCTGTTTTTT. This gives the protein CSAILGRGKGELFF. This chain joins TRBV20-1 and TRBJ2-2, with D perhaps matching TRBD1 (6 bases). The germline V and J ends were trimmed by 4 bases and 8 bases, with 17 bases remaining between them. The germline gives CDR1 DFQATT, CDR2 SNEGSKA (reference sequence). The CDR3 runs to 14 residues.

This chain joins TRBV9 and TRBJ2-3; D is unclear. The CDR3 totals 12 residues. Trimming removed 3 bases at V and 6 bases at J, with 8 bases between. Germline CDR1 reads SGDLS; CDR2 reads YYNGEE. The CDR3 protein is CASSEAVDTQYF. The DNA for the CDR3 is TGTGCCAGCAGCGAAGCCGTGGATACGCAGTATTTT.

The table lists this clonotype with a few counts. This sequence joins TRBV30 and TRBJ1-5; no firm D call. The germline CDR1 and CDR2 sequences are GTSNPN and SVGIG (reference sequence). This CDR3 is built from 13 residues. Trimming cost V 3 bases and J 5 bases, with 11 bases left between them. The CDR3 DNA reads TGTGCCTGGAGCGTAAGGCTGGATCAGCCCCAGCATTTT. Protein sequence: CAWSVRLDQPQHF.

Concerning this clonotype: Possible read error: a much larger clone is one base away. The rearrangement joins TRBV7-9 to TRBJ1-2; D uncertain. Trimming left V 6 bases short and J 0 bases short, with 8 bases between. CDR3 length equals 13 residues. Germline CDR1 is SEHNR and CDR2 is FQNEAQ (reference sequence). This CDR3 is CASSRKTNYGYTF. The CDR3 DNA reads TGTGCCAGCAGTCGCAAAACTAACTATGGCTACACCTTC.

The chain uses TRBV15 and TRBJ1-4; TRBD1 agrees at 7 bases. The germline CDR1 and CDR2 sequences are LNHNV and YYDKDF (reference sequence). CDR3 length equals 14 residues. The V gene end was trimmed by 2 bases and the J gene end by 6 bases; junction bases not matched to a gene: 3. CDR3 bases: TGTGCCACCAGCAGAACAGGGGTTTATGAAAAACTGTTTTTT. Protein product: CATSRTGVYEKLFF.

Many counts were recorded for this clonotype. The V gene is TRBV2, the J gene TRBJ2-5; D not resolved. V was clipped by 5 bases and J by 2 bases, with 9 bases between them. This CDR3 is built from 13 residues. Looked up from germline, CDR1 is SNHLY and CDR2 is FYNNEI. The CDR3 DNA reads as TGTGCCAGCAGTAATTCAAGACAAGAGACCCAGTACTTC. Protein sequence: CASSNSRQETQYF. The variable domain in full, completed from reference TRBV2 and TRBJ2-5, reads EPEVTQTPSHQVTQMGQEVILRCVPISNHLYFYWYRQILGQKVEFLVSFYNNEISEKSEIFDDQFSVERPDGSNFTLKIRSTKLEDSAMYFCASSNSRQETQYFGPGTRLLVL.

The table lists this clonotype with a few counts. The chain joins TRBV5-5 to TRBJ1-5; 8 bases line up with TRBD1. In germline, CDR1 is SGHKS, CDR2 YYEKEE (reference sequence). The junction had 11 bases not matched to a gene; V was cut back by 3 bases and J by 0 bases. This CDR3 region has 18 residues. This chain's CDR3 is CASSSNLRQGNSNQPQHF. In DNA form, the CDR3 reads TGTGCCAGCAGCTCAAACCTTCGACAGGGGAATAGCAATCAGCCCCAGCATTTT.

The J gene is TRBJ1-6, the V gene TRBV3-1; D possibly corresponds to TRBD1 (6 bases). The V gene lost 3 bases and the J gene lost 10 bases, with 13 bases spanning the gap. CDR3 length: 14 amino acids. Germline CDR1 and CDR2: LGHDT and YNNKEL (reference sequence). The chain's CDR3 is CASSQRTEVSPLHF. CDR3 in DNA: TGTGCCAGCAGCCAGAGGACAGAAGTCTCACCCCTCCACTTT. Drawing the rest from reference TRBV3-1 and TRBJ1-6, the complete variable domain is DTAVSQTPKYLVTQMGNDKSIKCEQNLGHDTMYWYKQDSKKFLKIMFSYNNKELIINETVPNRFSPKSPDKAHLNLHINSLELGDSAVYFCASSQRTEVSPLHFGNGTRLTVT.

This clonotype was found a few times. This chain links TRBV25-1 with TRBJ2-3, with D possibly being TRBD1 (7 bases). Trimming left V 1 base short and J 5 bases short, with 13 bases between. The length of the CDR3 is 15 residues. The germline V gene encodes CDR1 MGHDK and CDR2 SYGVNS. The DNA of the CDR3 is TGTGCCAGCAGTGAATCGGACAGGCGGGGAGATACGCAGTATTTT. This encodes CASSESDRRGDTQYF.

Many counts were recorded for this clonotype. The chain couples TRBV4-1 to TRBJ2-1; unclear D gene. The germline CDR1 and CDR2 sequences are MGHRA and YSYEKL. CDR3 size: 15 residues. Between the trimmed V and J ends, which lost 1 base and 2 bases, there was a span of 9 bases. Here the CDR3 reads CASSQAAVAYNEQFF. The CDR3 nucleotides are TGCGCCAGCAGCCAAGCCGCCGTGGCCTACAATGAGCAGTTCTTC.

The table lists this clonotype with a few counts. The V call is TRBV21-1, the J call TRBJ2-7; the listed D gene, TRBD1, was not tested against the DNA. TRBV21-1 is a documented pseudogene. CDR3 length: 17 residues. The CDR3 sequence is CASSREMTGRSSYEQYF. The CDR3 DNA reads TGTGCCAGCAGCAGAGAAATGACAGGGAGGAGCTCCTACGAGCAGTACTTC.